Included here is one TCR beta chain sequence, with context. Profiling relied on immunoSEQ multiplex PCR, and the TCRdb table lists in-frame clones only, not all of them. The table records a few hundred thousand clones, roughly 86% of them present only once. Seattle patients were enrolled during active infection and followed longitudinally. The CDR3 extends over 15 amino acids. V lost 0 bases, J lost 6 bases, and 14 bases lay in between. The germline V gene has CDR1 SGHNT and CDR2 YENEEA. This record comes from a study of blood T cell repertoires in COVID-19. Sequencing input: peripheral blood. The chain joins TRBV11-3 to TRBJ1-2; TRBD1 is a possible D gene (5 bases). This clonotype originated in a woman aged 50 to 60 with COVID-19, enrolled during active disease. This CDR3 is CASSLDGGGTHGYTF. CDR3 bases: TGTGCCAGCAGCTTAGATGGGGGAGGGACTCATGGCTACACCTTC.